This TCR beta chain was documented in a study of a mutant IDH1 vaccine in newly diagnosed glioma. Study-wide context: Sex distribution of treated patients was approximately 60% male and 37.5% female; mean age was around 40 years. Notes on the study in general: It was roughly 93% of patients that developed vaccine-induced immune responses.

In the case of this clone: Its target is not known.

CDR1 is WNHNN, CDR2 SYGVQD, per germline (reference sequence). The CDR3 has 14 amino acids. V lost 8 bases and J 8 bases, leaving 18 bases between the germline ends. The method was immunoSEQ multiplex PCR; TCRdb's version includes in-frame clones alone and lacks a portion of them. Of some 70,000 clones detected, 84% appear once; the ten largest clones hold roughly 13%. Time point meaning: week 23, last vaccination. Vaccine doses each comprised 300 ug of mutant IDH1 20-mer peptide, with topical imiquimod. V and J are TRBV10-1 and TRBJ2-2, with no clear D. The sequencing used PBMCs, collected from a glioma patient whose treatment included an IDH1 peptide vaccine. The TCR sequence derives from a man aged 18 to 29 with glioma. CDR3 loop: CASAPLLRSGELFF. The CDR3, as DNA: TGCGCCAGCGCCCCACTCCTCAGATCGGGGGAGCTGTTTTTT.